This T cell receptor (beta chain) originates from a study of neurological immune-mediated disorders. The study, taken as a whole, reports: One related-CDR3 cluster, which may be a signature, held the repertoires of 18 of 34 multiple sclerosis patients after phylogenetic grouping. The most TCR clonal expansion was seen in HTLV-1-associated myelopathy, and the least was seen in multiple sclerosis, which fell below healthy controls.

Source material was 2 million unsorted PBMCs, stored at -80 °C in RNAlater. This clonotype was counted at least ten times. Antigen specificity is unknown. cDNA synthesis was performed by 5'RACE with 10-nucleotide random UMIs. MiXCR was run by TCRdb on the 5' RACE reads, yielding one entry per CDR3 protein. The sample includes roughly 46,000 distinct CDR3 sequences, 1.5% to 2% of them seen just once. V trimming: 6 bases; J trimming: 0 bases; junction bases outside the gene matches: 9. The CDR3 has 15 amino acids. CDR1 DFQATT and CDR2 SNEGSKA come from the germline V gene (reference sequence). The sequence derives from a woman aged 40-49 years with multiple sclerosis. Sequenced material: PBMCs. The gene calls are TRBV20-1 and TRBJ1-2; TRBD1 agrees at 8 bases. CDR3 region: CSAPPYRGTNYGYTF. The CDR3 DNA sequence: TGCAGTGCCCCCCCCTACAGGGGGACTAACTATGGCTACACCTTC.